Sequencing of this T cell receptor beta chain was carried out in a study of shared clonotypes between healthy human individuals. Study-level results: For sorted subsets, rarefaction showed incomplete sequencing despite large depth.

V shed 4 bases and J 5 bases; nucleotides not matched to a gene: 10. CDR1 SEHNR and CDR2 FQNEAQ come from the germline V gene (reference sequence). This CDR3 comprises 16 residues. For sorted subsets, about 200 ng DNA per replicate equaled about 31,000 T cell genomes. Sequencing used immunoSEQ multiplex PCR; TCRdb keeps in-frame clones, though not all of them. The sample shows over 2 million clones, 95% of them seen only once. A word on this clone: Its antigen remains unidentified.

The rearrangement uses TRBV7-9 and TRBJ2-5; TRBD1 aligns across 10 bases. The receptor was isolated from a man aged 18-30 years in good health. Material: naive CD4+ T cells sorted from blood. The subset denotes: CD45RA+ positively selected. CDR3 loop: CASSYGTGVSAETQYF. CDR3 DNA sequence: TGTGCCAGCAGCTACGGGACAGGGGTTTCAGCGGAGACCCAGTACTTC.